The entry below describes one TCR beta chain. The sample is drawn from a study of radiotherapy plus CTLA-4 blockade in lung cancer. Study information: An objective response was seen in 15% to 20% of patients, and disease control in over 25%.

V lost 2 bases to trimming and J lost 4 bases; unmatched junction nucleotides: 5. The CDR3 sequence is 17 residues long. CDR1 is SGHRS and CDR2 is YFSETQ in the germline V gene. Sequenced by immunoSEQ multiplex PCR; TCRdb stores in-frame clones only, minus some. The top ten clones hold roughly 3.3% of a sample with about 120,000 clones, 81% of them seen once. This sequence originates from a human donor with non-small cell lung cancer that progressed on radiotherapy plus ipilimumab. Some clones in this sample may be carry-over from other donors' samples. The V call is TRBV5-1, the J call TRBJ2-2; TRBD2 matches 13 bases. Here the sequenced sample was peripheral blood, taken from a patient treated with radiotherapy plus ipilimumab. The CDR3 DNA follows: TGCGCCAGCAGCTTCGGGACTAGCGGGGAATTCACCGGGGAGCTGTTTTTT. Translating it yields CASSFGTSGEFTGELFF.